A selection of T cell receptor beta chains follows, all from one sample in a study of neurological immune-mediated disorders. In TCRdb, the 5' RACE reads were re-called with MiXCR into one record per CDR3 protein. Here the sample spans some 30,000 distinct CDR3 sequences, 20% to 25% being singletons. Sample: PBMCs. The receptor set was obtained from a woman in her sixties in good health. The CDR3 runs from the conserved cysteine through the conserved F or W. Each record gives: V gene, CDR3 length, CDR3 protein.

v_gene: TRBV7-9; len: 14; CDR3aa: CASSPPNREETQYF
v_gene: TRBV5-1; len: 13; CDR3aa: CASSLTRGQPQHF
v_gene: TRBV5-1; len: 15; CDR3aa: CASSLQTGTEETQYF
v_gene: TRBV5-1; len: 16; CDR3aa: CASSLAGTGASDEQYF
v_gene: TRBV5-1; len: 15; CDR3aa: CASSPGEGVRYGYTF
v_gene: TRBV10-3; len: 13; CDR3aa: CAISEQGSYEQYF
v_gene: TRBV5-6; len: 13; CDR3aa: CASSPTGAPTQYF
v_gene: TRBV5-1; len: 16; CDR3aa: CASSDFDGGSDTEDFF
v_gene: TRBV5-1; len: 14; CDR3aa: CASSWFGTGNEQYF
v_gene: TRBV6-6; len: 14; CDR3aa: CASSYLQSDYGYTF
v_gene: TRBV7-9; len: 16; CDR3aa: CASSLRDRAVTGEQFF
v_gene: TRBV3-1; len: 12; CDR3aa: CASSQEQASQFF
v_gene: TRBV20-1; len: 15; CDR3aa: CSARDLGQGAGGYTF
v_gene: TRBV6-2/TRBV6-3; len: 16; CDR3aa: CASNSIFTGANQPQHF
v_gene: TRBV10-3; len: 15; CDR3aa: CAISESGQSTDTQYF
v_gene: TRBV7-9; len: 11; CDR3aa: CASSSTGGRAF
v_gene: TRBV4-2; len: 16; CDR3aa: CASSQGTDRSTDTQYF
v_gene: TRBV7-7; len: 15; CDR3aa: CASSPPGTVEETQYF
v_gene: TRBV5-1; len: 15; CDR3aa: CASSLDIGRRVGYTF
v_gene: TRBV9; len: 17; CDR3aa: CASSVGGVPSGANVLTF
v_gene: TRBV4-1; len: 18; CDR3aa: CASSQDEDGTGSAYGYTF
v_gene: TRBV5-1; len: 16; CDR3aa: CASSLEGLPPTGELFF
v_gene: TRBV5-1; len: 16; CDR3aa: CASSLATSPLTYEQYF
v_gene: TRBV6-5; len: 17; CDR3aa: CASSYCFRAPTNEKLFF
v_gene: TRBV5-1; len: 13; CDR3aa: CASSFRAPDEQYF
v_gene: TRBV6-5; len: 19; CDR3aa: CASSYSVMRLDNSGNTIYF
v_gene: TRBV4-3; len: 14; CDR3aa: CASSQGQGSYEQYF
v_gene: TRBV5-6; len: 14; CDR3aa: CASSEGQPNEKLFF
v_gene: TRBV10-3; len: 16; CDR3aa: CAISEATSGGPYEQYF
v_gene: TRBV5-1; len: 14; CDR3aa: CASSLIGETGELFF
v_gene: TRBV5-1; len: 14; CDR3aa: CASSTPGQDYEQYF
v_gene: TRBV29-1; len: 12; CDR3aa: CSVGQGGDTQYF
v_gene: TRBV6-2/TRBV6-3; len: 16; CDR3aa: CASSYPWGTGRDGYTF
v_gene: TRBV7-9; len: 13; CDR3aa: CASSSGGGHEAFF
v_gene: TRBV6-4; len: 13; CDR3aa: CASSDGPEDEQFF
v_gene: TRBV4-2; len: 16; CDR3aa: CASSQDFATPIREQYF
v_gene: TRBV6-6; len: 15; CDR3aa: CASSYSVRGDYGYTF
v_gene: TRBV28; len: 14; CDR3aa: CASSLFGPGETQYF
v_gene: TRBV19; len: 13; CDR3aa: CASSVSTRTEAFF
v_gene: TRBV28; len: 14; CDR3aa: CASSFLTGAQPQHF
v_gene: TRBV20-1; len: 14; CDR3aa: CSARRGGVVTEAFF
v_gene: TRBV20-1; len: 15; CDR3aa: CSALTSRRGTDTQYF
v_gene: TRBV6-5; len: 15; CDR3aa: CASKTPGLAGGEQFF
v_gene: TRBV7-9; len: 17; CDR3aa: CASSPNSGTGVAGEPFF
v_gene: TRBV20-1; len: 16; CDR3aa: CSARDGPSGFTDTQYF
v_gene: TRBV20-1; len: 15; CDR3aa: CSAPVAGEGDNEQFF
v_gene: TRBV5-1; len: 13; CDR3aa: CASSIGAIYGYTF
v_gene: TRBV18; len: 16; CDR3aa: CASSPIPGQTSYEQYF
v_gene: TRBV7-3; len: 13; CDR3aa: CANSSREGNTIYF
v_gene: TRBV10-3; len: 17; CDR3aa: CAISVGSGLAAINEQFF
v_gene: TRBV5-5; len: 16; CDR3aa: CASSLAGLVSGNTIYF
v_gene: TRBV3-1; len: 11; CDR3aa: CASQSGDTQYF
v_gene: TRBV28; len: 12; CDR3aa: CASSRTLYEQYF
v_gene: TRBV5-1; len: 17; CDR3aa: CASSLGSSPAPQDTQYF
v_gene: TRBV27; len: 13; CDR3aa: CASRGQPTYEQYF
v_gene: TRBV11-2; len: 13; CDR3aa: CASSARTGETQYF
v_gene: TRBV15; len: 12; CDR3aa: CATSPEVGPQHF
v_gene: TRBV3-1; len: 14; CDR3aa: CASSPRGAGDTQYF
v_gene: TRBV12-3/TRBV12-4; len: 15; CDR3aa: CASSSTGLLDLGYTF